This paragraph covers one T cell receptor (beta chain) sequence. The researchers isolated CD4+ and CD8+ T cells from PBMCs by sorting. Once RNA had been extracted, it was reverse transcribed into cDNA to act as the sequencing template. Only in-frame clones appear in the TCRdb table, and some are missing; sequencing was by immunoSEQ multiplex PCR. The sample shows 200,000 to 250,000 clones, 50% to 70% of them seen only once. Germline CDR1 reads KGHSH; CDR2 reads LQKENI. V was trimmed by 4 bases and J by 5 bases, leaving 8 bases between them. CDR3 length: 13 amino acids. This entry is derived from a study of CD8+ T cells in alopecia areata. Turning to the study itself: Oral tofacitinib (5 to 10 mg twice daily) was administered to treated patients. Tofacitinib administration persisted for 6 to 18 months, succeeded by 6 months off drug.

Specimen: CD4+ T cells sorted from blood, collected at week 0. The V call is TRBV18, the J call TRBJ1-4; D gene ambiguous. This sequence was found in a human donor with alopecia areata. The CDR3 nucleotides are TGTGCCAGCTCACTAAACTCAAATGAAAAACTGTTTTTT. This codes for CASSLNSNEKLFF.